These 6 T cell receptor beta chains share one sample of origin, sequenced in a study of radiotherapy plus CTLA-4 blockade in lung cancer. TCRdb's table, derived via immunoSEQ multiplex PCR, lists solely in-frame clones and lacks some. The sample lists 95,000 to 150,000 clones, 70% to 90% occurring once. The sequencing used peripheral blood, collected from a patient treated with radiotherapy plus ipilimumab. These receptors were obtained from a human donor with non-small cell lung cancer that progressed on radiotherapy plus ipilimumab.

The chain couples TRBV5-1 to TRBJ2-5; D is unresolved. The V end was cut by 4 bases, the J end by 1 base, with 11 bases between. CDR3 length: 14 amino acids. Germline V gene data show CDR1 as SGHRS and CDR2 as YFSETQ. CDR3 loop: CASSPALIQETQYF. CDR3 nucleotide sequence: TGCGCCAGCAGCCCAGCGCTGATCCAAGAGACCCAGTACTTC. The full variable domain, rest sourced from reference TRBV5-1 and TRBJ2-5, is KAGVTQTPRYLIKTRGQQVTLSCSPISGHRSVSWYQQTPGQGLQFLFEYFSETQRNKGNFPGRFSGRQFSNSRSEMNVSTLELGDSALYLCASSPALIQETQYFGPGTRLLVL.

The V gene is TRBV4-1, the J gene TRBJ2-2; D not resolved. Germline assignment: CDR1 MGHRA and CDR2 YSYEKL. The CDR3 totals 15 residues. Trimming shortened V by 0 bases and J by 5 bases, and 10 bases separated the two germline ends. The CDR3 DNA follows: TGCGCCAGCAGCCAAGATCGACTGACTACCGGGGAGCTGTTTTTT. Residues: CASSQDRLTTGELFF.

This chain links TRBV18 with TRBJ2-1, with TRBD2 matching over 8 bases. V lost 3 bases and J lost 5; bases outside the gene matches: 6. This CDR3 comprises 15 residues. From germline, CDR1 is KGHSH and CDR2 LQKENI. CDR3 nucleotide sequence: TGTGCCAGCTCACCCCGGGGGGGAGTTGACAATGAGCAGTTCTTC. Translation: CASSPRGGVDNEQFF.

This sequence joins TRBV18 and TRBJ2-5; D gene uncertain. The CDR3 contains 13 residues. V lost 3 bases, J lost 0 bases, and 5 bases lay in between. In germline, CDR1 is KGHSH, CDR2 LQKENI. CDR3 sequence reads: CASSPGHQETQYF. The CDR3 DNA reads TGTGCCAGCTCACCCGGCCACCAAGAGACCCAGTACTTC.

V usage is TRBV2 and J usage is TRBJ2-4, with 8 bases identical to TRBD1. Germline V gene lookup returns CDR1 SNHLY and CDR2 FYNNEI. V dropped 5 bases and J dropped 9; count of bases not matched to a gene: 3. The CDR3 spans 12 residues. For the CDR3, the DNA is TGTGCCAGCAGTACCGGGACAGGCATTCAGTACTTC. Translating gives CASSTGTGIQYF.

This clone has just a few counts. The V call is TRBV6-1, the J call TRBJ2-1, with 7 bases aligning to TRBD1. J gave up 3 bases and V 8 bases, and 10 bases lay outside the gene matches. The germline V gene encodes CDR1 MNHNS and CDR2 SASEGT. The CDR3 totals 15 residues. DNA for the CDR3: TGTGCCAGCTCCATGGACAGGCTGGGCTACAATGAGCAGTTCTTC. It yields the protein CASSMDRLGYNEQFF.